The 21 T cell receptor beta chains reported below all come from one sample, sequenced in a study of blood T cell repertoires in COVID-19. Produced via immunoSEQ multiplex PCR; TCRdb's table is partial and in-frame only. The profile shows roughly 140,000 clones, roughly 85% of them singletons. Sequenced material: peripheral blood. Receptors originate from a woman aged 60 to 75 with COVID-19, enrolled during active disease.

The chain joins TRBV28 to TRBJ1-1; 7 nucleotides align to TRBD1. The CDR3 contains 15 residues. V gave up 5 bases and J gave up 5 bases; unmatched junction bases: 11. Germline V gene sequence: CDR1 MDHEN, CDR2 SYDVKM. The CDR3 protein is CASSTQQGSITEAFF. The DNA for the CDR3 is TGTGCCAGCAGTACCCAACAGGGGTCCATTACTGAAGCTTTCTTT. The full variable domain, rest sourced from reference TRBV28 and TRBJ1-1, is DVKVTQSSRYLVKRTGEKVFLECVQDMDHENMFWYRQDPGLGLRLIYFSYDVKMKEKGDIPEGYSVSREKKERFSLILESASTNQTSMYLCASSTQQGSITEAFFGQGTRLTVV.

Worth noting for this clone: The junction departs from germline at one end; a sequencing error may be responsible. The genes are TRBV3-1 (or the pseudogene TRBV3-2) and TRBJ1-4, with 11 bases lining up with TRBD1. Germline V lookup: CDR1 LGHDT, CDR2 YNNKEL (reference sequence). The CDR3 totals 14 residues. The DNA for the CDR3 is TGTGCCAGCAGCCAAGCCCCTTTCCCGGGACAGGGGGTTTTT. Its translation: CASSQAPFPGQGVF.

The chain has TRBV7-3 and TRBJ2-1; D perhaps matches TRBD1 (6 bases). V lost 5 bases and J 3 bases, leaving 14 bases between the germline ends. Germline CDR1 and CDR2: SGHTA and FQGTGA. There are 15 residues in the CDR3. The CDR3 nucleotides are TGTGCCAGCAGCAGGACAGTCAGCAACTACAATGAGCAGTTCTTC. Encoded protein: CASSRTVSNYNEQFF. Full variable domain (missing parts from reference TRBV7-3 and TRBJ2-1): GAGVSQTPSNKVTEKGKYVELRCDPISGHTALYWYRQSLGQGPEFLIYFQGTGAADDSGLPNDRFFAVRPEGSVSTLKIQRTERGDSAVYLCASSRTVSNYNEQFFGPGTRLTVL.

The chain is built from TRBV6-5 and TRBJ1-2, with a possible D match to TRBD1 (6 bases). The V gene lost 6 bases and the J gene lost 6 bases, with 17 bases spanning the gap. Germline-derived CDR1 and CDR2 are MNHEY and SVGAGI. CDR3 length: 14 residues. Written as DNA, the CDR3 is TGTGCCAGCAGGCTGGACAGAAGAATGGATGGCTACACCTTC. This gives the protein CASRLDRRMDGYTF.

CDR3 protein: CASSQDRVPQPQHF. For the CDR3, the DNA is TGTGCCAGCTCCCAGGACAGGGTTCCTCAGCCCCAGCATTTT. The chain joins TRBV18 to TRBJ1-5; 8 positions match TRBD1. The CDR3 totals 14 residues. Germline lookup yields CDR1 KGHSH and CDR2 LQKENI. V trimming: 6 bases; J trimming: 6 bases; junction bases outside the gene matches: 7. The complete variable domain, with remaining parts taken from reference TRBV18 and TRBJ1-5, reads NAGVMQNPRHLVRRRGQEARLRCSPMKGHSHVYWYRQLPEEGLKFMVYLQKENIIDESGMPKERFSAEFPKEGPSILRIQQVVRGDSAAYFCASSQDRVPQPQHFGDGTRLSIL.

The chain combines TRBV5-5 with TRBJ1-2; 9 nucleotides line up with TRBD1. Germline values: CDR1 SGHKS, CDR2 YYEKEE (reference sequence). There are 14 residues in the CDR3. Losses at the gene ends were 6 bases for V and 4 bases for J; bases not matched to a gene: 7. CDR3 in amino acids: CASTTGGRVYGYTF. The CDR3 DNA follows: TGTGCCAGCACAACAGGGGGCCGGGTCTATGGCTACACCTTC.

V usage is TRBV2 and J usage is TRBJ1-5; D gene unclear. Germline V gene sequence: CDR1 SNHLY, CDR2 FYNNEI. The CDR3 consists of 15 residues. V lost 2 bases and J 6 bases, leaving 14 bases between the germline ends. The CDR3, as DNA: TGTGCCAGCAGTGAATTCAGAGGGAATGGTCAGCCCCAGCATTTT. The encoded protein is CASSEFRGNGQPQHF.

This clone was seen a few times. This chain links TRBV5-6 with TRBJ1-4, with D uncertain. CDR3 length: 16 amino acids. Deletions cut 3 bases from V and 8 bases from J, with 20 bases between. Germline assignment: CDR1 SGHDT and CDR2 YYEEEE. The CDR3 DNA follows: TGTGCCAGCAGCTCGCCCCTGGGCGGGAGACGGGAAAAACTGTTTTTT. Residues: CASSSPLGGRREKLFF.

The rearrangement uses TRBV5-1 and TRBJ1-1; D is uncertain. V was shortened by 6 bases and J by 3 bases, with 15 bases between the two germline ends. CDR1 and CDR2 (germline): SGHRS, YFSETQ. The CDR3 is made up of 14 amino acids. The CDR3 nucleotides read TGCGCCAGCACCCAAACGGGGATTGACACTGAAGCTTTCTTT. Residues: CASTQTGIDTEAFF.

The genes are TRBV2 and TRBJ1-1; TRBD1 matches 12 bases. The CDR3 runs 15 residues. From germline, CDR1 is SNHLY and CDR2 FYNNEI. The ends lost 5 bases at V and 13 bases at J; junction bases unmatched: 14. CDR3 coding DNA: TGTGCCAGCAGTAACTCCCGGGACAGGGGGCGATCGGTTTTCTTT. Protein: CASSNSRDRGRSVFF.

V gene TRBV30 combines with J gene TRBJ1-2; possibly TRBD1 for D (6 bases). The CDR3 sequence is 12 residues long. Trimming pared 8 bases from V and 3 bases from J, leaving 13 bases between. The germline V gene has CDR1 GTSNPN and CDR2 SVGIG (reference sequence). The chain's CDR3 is CALRGLDYGYTF. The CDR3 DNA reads TGTGCCCTGCGGGGGCTTGACTATGGCTACACCTTC.

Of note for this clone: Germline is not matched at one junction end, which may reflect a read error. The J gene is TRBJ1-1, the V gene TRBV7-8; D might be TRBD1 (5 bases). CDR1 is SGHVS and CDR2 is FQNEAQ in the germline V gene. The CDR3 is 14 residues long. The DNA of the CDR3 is TGTGCCAGCAGGTTAGGACAAAGGAACACTGAAGCTTTCTTT. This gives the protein CASRLGQRNTEAFF.

The CDR3 DNA is TGTGCCAGCAGCCAAGATTTGTCCGTCAACACCATATATTTT. Translation gives CASSQDLSVNTIYF. The V call is TRBV3-1 (or the pseudogene TRBV3-2), the J call TRBJ1-3; unclear D gene. The V gene lost 0 bases and the J gene lost 7 bases, with 10 bases spanning the gap. Germline lookup yields CDR1 LGHDT and CDR2 YNNKEL (reference sequence). The CDR3 runs 14 residues.

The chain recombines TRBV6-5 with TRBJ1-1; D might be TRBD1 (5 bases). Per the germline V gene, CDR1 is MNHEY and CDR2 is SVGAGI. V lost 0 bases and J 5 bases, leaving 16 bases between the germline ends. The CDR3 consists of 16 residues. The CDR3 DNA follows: TGTGCCAGCAGTTACTCGATTTGGGGCGGAGGGACTGAAGCTTTCTTT. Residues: CASSYSIWGGGTEAFF.

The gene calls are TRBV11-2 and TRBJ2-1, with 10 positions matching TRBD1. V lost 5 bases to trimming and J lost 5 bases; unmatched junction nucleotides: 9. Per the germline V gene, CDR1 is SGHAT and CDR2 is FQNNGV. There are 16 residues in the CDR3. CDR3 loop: CASSARDRGPNNEQFF. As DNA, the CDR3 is TGTGCCAGCAGCGCACGTGACAGGGGGCCCAACAATGAGCAGTTCTTC.

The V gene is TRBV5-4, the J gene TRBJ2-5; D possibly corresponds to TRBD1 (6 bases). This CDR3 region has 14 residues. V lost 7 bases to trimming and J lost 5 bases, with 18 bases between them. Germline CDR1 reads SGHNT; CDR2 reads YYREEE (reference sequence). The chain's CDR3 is CASGGRTTMETQYF. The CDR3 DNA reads TGTGCCAGCGGGGGCCGGACCACGATGGAGACCCAGTACTTC. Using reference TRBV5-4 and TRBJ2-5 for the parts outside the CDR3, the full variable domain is ETGVTQSPTHLIKTRGQQVTLRCSSQSGHNTVSWYQQALGQGPQFIFQYYREEENGRGNFPPRFSGLQFPNYSSELNVNALELDDSALYLCASGGRTTMETQYFGPGTRLLVL.

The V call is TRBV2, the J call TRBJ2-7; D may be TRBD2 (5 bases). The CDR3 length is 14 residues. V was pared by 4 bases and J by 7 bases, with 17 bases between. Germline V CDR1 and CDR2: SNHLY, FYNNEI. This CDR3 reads CASSVILLSGEQYV. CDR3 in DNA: TGTGCCAGCAGTGTTATACTCCTGTCGGGAGAGCAGTACGTC.

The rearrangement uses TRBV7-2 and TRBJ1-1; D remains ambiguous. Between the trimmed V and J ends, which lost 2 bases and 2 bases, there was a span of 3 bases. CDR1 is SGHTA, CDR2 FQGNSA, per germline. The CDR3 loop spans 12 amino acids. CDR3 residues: CASSLTNTEAFF. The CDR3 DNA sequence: TGTGCCAGCAGCTTAACTAACACTGAAGCTTTCTTT. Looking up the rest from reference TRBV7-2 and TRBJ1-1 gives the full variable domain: GAGVSQSPSNKVTEKGKDVELRCDPISGHTALYWYRQSLGQGLEFLIYFQGNSAPDKSGLPSDRFSAERTGGSVSTLTIQRTQQEDSAVYLCASSLTNTEAFFGQGTRLTVV.

CDR3 in amino acids: CATSRDPTGGTEAFF. The CDR3 region has the DNA TGTGCCACCAGCAGAGACCCGACAGGGGGCACTGAAGCTTTCTTT. This rearrangement joins TRBV15 to TRBJ1-1; 9 bases align to TRBD1. The trim removed 0 bases at V and 4 bases at J, leaving 3 bases unmatched. Germline V gene data show CDR1 as LNHNV and CDR2 as YYDKDF (reference sequence). CDR3 size: 15 residues.

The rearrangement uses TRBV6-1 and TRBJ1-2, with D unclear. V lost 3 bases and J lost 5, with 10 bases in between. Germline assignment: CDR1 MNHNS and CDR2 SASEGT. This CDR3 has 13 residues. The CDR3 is CASSEREGYGYTF. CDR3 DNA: TGTGCCAGCAGTGAGCGGGAGGGATATGGCTACACCTTC.

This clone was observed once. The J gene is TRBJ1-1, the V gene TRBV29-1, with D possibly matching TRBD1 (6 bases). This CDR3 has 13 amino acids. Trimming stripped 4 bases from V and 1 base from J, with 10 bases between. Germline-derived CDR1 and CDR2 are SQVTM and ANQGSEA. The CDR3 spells CSVAGTRNTEAFF. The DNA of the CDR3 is TGCAGCGTTGCCGGGACAAGGAACACTGAAGCTTTCTTT. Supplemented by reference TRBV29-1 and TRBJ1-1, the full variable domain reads SAVISQKPSRDICQRGTSLTIQCQVDSQVTMMFWYRQQPGQSLTLIATANQGSEATYESGFVIDKFPISRPNLTFSTLTVSNMSPEDSSIYLCSVAGTRNTEAFFGQGTRLTVV.